This T cell receptor beta chain is from a study of cytomegalovirus exposure and HLA in healthy donors. Study-level background: Among the 350 to 400 donors who were genotyped, about 80% fell in the genetic ancestry cluster that is associated with self-reported Caucasian donors. Study observations and caveats: Specific recognition of CMV antigens was confirmed in vitro for a few chains (all CMV-associated).

V was pared by 3 bases and J by 5 bases, with 20 bases between. The CDR3 is made up of 16 amino acids. CDR1 SQVTM and CDR2 ANQGSEA come from the germline V gene. In the case of this clone: The antigen is not known.

Healthy bone marrow donors supplied every sample. PCR amplification relied on 60 Vbeta primers (plus 13 Jbeta primers). Only in-frame clones appear in the TCRdb table, and some are missing; sequencing was by immunoSEQ multiplex PCR. The sample lists 150,000 to 200,000 clones, around three quarters occurring once. Sequencing was carried out using PBMCs. The sequence was collected from a woman in her thirties or forties in good health and CMV-seronegative. The chain uses TRBV29-1 and TRBJ2-1; weak D call: TRBD2 (6 bases). The CDR3 sequence is CSVEGRGNYVNNEQFF. The CDR3 DNA is TGCAGCGTTGAGGGCCGGGGGAACTATGTTAACAATGAGCAGTTCTTC.